This is a list of T cell receptor beta chains from one sample in a study of human T cells and chemical hapten exposure. TCRdb re-derived calls from the RACE reads in MiXCR, one entry per CDR3 protein. The sample lists tens of thousands of distinct CDR3 sequences, 9.5% to 12% seen once, with around 4.5% in the top ten. The starting material was whole blood, obtained in connection with sensitization to the hapten diphenylcyclopropenone (DPC). These receptor sequences come from a woman aged 50 to 60 with alopecia areata. Some clones in this sample may be carry-over from other donors' samples. CDR3s include the opening cysteine and the closing phenylalanine or tryptophan. Fields, in order: D gene, J gene, clone size, V gene, CDR3 DNA, CDR3 protein. D genes are given only for firm matches. Clone size is given for some rows only: seen once, a few or many times, or a class if the clone is expanded.

TRBD1 | TRBJ1-5 | many | TRBV7-9 | TGTGCCAGCAGCTCCGACAGGGGGTTGGATCAGCCCCAGCATTTT | CASSSDRGLDQPQHF
TRBD1 | TRBJ1-4 | - | TRBV5-1 | TGCGCCACCCGCGCCGGGACAGGAGGCGAAAAACTGTTTTTT | CATRAGTGGEKLFF
TRBD1 | TRBJ2-7 | - | TRBV6-2/TRBV6-3 | TGTGCCAGCAGTTACTCGACAGGACAGGTCGTTTTCCGCGAGCAGTACTTC | CASSYSTGQVVFREQYF
- | TRBJ1-5 | - | TRBV19 | TGTGCCAGTAGTATATGGGGGCAGCCCCAGCATTTT | CASSIWGQPQHF
TRBD2 | TRBJ2-5 | few | TRBV9 | TGTGCCAGCAGCGTTGTGGGCGGGAGAGGGACCCAGTACTTC | CASSVVGGRGTQYF
- | TRBJ2-1 | - | TRBV6-6 | TGTGCCAGCAGTACCCTGGGGGGAGACAGTGAGCAGTTCTTC | CASSTLGGDSEQFF
TRBD1 | TRBJ2-5 | many | TRBV7-2 | TGTGCCAGCAGCTTAGGTACAGGGGCGGAGACCCAGTACTTC | CASSLGTGAETQYF
- | TRBJ1-3 | - | TRBV28 | TGTGCCAGCAGGGAGACAGGTAGCTCTGGAAACACCATATATTTT | CASRETGSSGNTIYF
TRBD2 | TRBJ2-2 | many | TRBV12-3/TRBV12-4 | TGTGCCAGCGGGAAACTCGTAGCGGGAGGGTACGGGGAGCTGTTTTTT | CASGKLVAGGYGELFF
- | TRBJ1-6 | few | TRBV20-1 | TGCAGTGCTAGAGATCTGGCAGACAATTCACCCCTCCACTTT | CSARDLADNSPLHF
- | TRBJ1-4 | - | TRBV28 | TGTGCCAGCAGCCGCCAGTTAAATGAAAAACTGTTTTTT | CASSRQLNEKLFF
TRBD1 | TRBJ2-5 | few | TRBV7-9 | TGTGCCAGCAGCTTTACCGGGACAGGGGAGGAAGAGACCCAGTACTTC | CASSFTGTGEEETQYF
- | TRBJ2-2 | few | TRBV30 | TGTGCCTGGAGTACGGGTCAGGTGGACACCGGGGAGCTGTTTTTT | CAWSTGQVDTGELFF
- | TRBJ2-2 | - | TRBV11-2 | TGTGCCAGCAGCTTAGGACGGGCGGGGGCCTACACCGGGGAGCTGTTTTTT | CASSLGRAGAYTGELFF
- | TRBJ2-3 | - | TRBV7-2 | TGTGCCAGCAGCTCTCGACAGAACACAGATACGCAGTATTTT | CASSSRQNTDTQYF
- | TRBJ1-1 | many | TRBV7-6 | TGTGCCAGCAGCTTATCCGCCCAAATGAACACTGAAGCTTTCTTT | CASSLSAQMNTEAFF
- | TRBJ2-1 | few | TRBV10-3 | TGTGCCATCAGAGGGATGTCAAGGAATGAGCAGTTCTTC | CAIRGMSRNEQFF
- | TRBJ2-3 | many | TRBV20-1 | TGCAGTGCTAGGGGGGACGCGGGGAGCACAGATACGCAGTATTTT | CSARGDAGSTDTQYF
- | TRBJ2-3 | few | TRBV12-3/TRBV12-4 | TGTGCCAGCACCCCAGGACACAACACAGATACGCAGTATTTT | CASTPGHNTDTQYF
- | TRBJ1-5 | many | TRBV3-1 | TGTGCCAGCAGCCAAGACCGACAAGGGCCCCAGCATTTT | CASSQDRQGPQHF
- | TRBJ2-1 | few | TRBV7-3 | TGTGCCAGCAGCGCCTCACTAGCTATCCGGGATGAGCAGTTCTTC | CASSASLAIRDEQFF
- | TRBJ1-2 | - | TRBV20-1 | TGCAGTGCTAGACCCGTCGGGAGCGGCTACACCTTC | CSARPVGSGYTF
- | TRBJ1-1 | many | TRBV2 | TGTGCCATCAAACGGGGGGTCCACACTGAAGCTTTCTTT | CAIKRGVHTEAFF
TRBD2 | TRBJ2-3 | - | TRBV28 | TGTGCCACCAAGACTAGCGGGAGAAGAGATACGCAGTATTTT | CATKTSGRRDTQYF
- | TRBJ2-1 | many | TRBV11-2 | TGTGCCAGCAGCAGAAAACCAGGGGAGGAGCAGTTCTTC | CASSRKPGEEQFF
- | TRBJ2-5 | - | TRBV5-4 | TGTGCCAGCAGCGCCGCACAAGAGACCCAGCACTTC | CASSAAQETQHF
- | TRBJ1-1 | - | TRBV6-2/TRBV6-3 | TGTGCCAGCAGTTACTCAGGCAGGATGAACACTGAAGCTTTCTTT | CASSYSGRMNTEAFF
- | TRBJ1-1 | few | TRBV30 | TGTGCCTGGAGTCCCCAGGCCATCATGAACACTGAAGCTTTCTTT | CAWSPQAIMNTEAFF
- | TRBJ1-4 | many | TRBV19 | TGTGCCAGTAGTATAGATCGGGGCAGGGGAGGTGAAAAACTGTTTTTT | CASSIDRGRGGEKLFF
TRBD1 | TRBJ2-3 | many | TRBV4-2 | TGTGCCAGCAGCCAAGACGCTGGGCAGGGGGCGGATACGCAGTATTTT | CASSQDAGQGADTQYF
TRBD1 | TRBJ2-7 | many | TRBV6-2/TRBV6-3 | TGTGCCAGCAGTTACGGACCGGGACAGGGGGCTTACGAGCAGTACTTC | CASSYGPGQGAYEQYF
TRBD1 | TRBJ2-2 | many | TRBV5-1 | TGCGCCAGCAGCTCGCTCGGGACAGGGGTGTCCGGGGAGCTGTTTTTT | CASSSLGTGVSGELFF
TRBD1 | TRBJ2-1 | medium-sized | TRBV28 | TGTGCCAGCAGCCCAGACAGGGGCAATGAGCAGTTCTTC | CASSPDRGNEQFF
- | TRBJ1-4 | many | TRBV7-2 | TGTGCCAGCAGCCAAAACTCCGGCGGGGGCGCGGAAAAACTGTTTTTT | CASSQNSGGGAEKLFF
TRBD2 | TRBJ2-2 | few | TRBV7-9 | TGTGCCAGCAGCTCCCAGGGACTAGCGACCGGCGGGGAGCTGTTTTTT | CASSSQGLATGGELFF
- | TRBJ2-7 | many | TRBV27 | TGTGCCAGCAGTCCCTCTAGTACCCCCTACGAGCAGTACTTC | CASSPSSTPYEQYF
- | TRBJ1-2 | - | TRBV19 | TGTGCCAGTAGTACAGTCCCGTCTCCCACCGACTATGGCTACACCTTC | CASSTVPSPTDYGYTF
TRBD1 | TRBJ1-2 | - | TRBV4-2 | TGTGCCAGCAGCCAAGATTTGAGGGGACAGGGGAACTATGGCTACACCTTC | CASSQDLRGQGNYGYTF
TRBD1 | TRBJ2-2 | - | TRBV2 | TGTGCCACGCGACCGGGACAGGGATACGGGGAGCTGTTTTTT | CATRPGQGYGELFF
TRBD1 | TRBJ1-1 | many | TRBV6-6 | TGTGCCAGCAGTTACAGGACAGGGAACACTGAAGCTTTCTTT | CASSYRTGNTEAFF
- | TRBJ2-7 | - | TRBV28 | TGTGCCAGCAGACTAATCCCCGGGACCAGCTACGAGCAGTACTTC | CASRLIPGTSYEQYF
TRBD1 | TRBJ2-1 | - | TRBV7-2 | TGTGCCAGCAGCTTAGGGGGACAGGGTAGGAACAATGAGCAGTTCTTC | CASSLGGQGRNNEQFF
TRBD2 | TRBJ2-7 | - | TRBV29-1 | TGCAGCGAGCCCTGGACGGGAGGCTACGAGCAGTACTTC | CSEPWTGGYEQYF
- | TRBJ2-7 | - | TRBV6-6 | TGTGCCAGCAGTTACTCCAGGCCGCAGACAGGCGCCTCCTACGAGCAGTACTTC | CASSYSRPQTGASYEQYF
- | TRBJ2-6 | - | TRBV5-1 | TGCGCCAGCAGCCTCCCGGGGTCAGGGGCCAACGTCCTGACTTTC | CASSLPGSGANVLTF
- | TRBJ2-3 | - | TRBV20-1 | TGCAGTGCTAGAGTCCAAGGATCTGTACCTTTCACAGATACGCAGTATTTT | CSARVQGSVPFTDTQYF
- | TRBJ2-5 | many | TRBV7-2 | TGTGCCAGCAGCTTGCAGGGGCTCTTCCAAGAGACCCAGTACTTC | CASSLQGLFQETQYF
- | TRBJ1-1 | - | TRBV29-1 | TGCAGCGTTGACCCTGGCAGGGGCAACACTGAAGCTTTCTTT | CSVDPGRGNTEAFF
- | TRBJ2-3 | - | TRBV7-2 | TGTGCCAGCAGCTTAGCGCTTGGGACGCAGTATTTT | CASSLALGTQYF
- | TRBJ2-6 | few | TRBV6-2/TRBV6-3 | TGTGCCAGCAGCATGAACCCCAGACAGGACCTCTCTGGGGCCAACGTCCTGACTTTC | CASSMNPRQDLSGANVLTF